Listed below are T cell receptor beta chains from one sample, sequenced in a study of cytomegalovirus exposure and HLA in healthy donors. This table comes from immunoSEQ multiplex PCR, and its TCRdb copy is limited to in-frame clones, with some not included. The table lists around 160,000 clones, roughly 78% of them singletons. Material: PBMCs. These receptors were obtained from a man aged 40-49 years in good health and CMV-seropositive. The CDR3 runs from the conserved cysteine through the conserved F or W. The D gene is left open where the match is weak. The size entry is marked missing in some rows and otherwise reads once, few, many or a size class.

clone_size cdr3_length d_call j_call v_call cdr3_aa cdr3_nt
- 12 TRBD2 TRBJ2-1 TRBV7-9 CSSSFGGSEQFF TGTTCCAGCAGCTTCGGGGGGAGTGAGCAGTTCTTC
- 14 - TRBJ2-7 TRBV29-1 CSVSIEQPLYEQYF TGCAGCGTTTCAATTGAACAGCCGCTCTACGAGCAGTACTTC
few 16 TRBD2 TRBJ2-5 TRBV7-9 CSSSLALAGGGETQYF TGTTCCAGCAGCTTAGCACTAGCGGGAGGAGGAGAGACCCAGTACTTC
- 13 - TRBJ1-5 TRBV30 CAWTPDSNQPQHF TGTGCCTGGACCCCGGACAGTAATCAGCCCCAGCATTTT
- 15 - TRBJ2-5 TRBV7-9 CASSSQGGGQETQYF TGTGCCAGCAGCTCACAGGGGGGAGGGCAAGAGACCCAGTACTTC
- 14 - TRBJ2-5 TRBV6-5 CASSYRGALETQYF TGTGCCAGCAGTTACCGGGGGGCCTTAGAGACCCAGTACTTC
- 16 TRBD1 TRBJ2-3 TRBV11-2 CASSFGPGQGTDTQYF TGTGCCAGCAGCTTCGGACCGGGACAGGGTACAGATACGCAGTATTTT
once 14 TRBD1 TRBJ1-2 TRBV7-9 CASSLPWDSYGYTF TGTGCCAGCAGCTTACCCTGGGACAGCTATGGCTACACCTTC
- 8 - TRBJ2-1 TRBV12-2 CATRGQFF TGTGCAACCCGGGGGCAGTTCTTC
- 17 - TRBJ1-2 TRBV7-2 CASSRTVGQGSNYGYTF TGTGCCAGCAGCCGGACCGTCGGGCAGGGGTCTAACTATGGCTACACCTTC
- 16 TRBD1 TRBJ2-2 TRBV9 CASTAVGQGITGELFF TGTGCCAGCACCGCCGTGGGACAGGGTATAACCGGGGAGCTGTTTTTT
- 13 - TRBJ1-1 TRBV5-1 CASRTDSLLEAFF TGCGCCAGCAGAACGGACAGTCTCCTTGAAGCTTTCTTT
- 18 TRBD1 TRBJ2-7 TRBV18 CASSPSATGASVNYEQYF TGTGCCAGCTCCCCATCGGCTACAGGGGCCTCGGTAAACTACGAGCAGTACTTC
- 14 - TRBJ2-7 TRBV6-4 CASRDTSAPYEQYF TGTGCCAGCAGGGACACCTCTGCGCCGTACGAGCAGTACTTC
- 15 - TRBJ1-1 TRBV15 CATNKAGAGKTEAFF TGTGCCACCAACAAAGCGGGCGCGGGGAAGACTGAAGCTTTCTTT
- 13 - TRBJ2-7 TRBV10-3 CAITETTSYEQYF TGTGCCATCACTGAGACTACATCGTACGAGCAGTACTTC
- 12 - TRBJ1-1 TRBV30 CAWGRENTEAFF TGTGCCTGGGGACGGGAGAACACTGAAGCTTTCTTT
- 15 TRBD1 TRBJ1-2 TRBV2 CASNNIGGQGNGYTF TGTGCCAGCAACAACATTGGGGGACAGGGCAATGGCTACACCTTC
- 14 TRBD2 TRBJ2-2 TRBV6-5 CASSLAGGAGELFF TGTGCCAGCAGTCTAGCGGGAGGTGCCGGGGAGCTGTTTTTT
- 15 TRBD2 TRBJ2-1 TRBV5-1 CASSAGTSGRDEQFF TGCGCCAGCAGCGCCGGGACTAGCGGGAGGGATGAGCAGTTCTTC
- 14 - TRBJ1-1 TRBV7-9 CSSSLAGGRGEAFF TGTTCCAGCAGCTTAGCGGGGGGGAGGGGTGAAGCTTTCTTT